The 21 T cell receptor beta chains reported below all come from one sample, sequenced in a study of blood T cell repertoires in COVID-19. Method: immunoSEQ multiplex PCR; TCRdb's copy keeps in-frame clones and lacks some. The sample shows 350,000 or so clones, 65% to 90% of them seen only once. The sample taken for sequencing was PBMCs or T cells enriched from blood (not recorded which). All receptors come from a woman in her forties with acute COVID-19.

J is TRBJ1-1 and V is TRBV7-2; D is uncertain. The germline V and J ends were trimmed by 6 bases and 1 base, with 9 bases remaining between them. This CDR3 is 13 amino acids long. CDR1 and CDR2 from the germline V gene are SGHTA and FQGNSA. CDR3 coding DNA: TGTGCCAGCAGTATAAAAGCGAACACTGAAGCTTTCTTT. Its protein is CASSIKANTEAFF.

The DNA of the CDR3 is TGTGCCAGCAGCTTGGTCGCGGGGGGCACCTACGAGCAGTACTTC. This codes for CASSLVAGGTYEQYF. This rearrangement joins TRBV5-5 to TRBJ2-7; 8 nucleotides line up with TRBD2. The CDR3 has 15 residues. The germline V gene has CDR1 SGHKS and CDR2 YYEKEE (reference sequence). Unmatched junction bases numbered 4, after V lost 0 bases and J lost 2 bases.

The chain combines TRBV7-8 with TRBJ1-3, with TRBD1 identical over 9 bases. Trimming took 2 bases from V and 4 from J; bases not matched to a gene: 6. CDR1 and CDR2 from the germline V gene are SGHVS and FQNEAQ. The CDR3 is 16 residues long. CDR3 residues: CASSLTGGRWGNTIYF. The CDR3, as DNA: TGTGCCAGCAGCTTAACAGGGGGCAGGTGGGGAAACACCATATATTTT.

The chain uses TRBV4-1 and TRBJ2-7; 9 bases align to TRBD1. Trimming at V came to 1 base and at J to 0 bases, leaving 7 bases not matched to a gene. Germline V gene data show CDR1 as MGHRA and CDR2 as YSYEKL. This CDR3 contains 17 residues. The CDR3 DNA is TGCGCCAGCAGCCAAGGGACAGGGGTCAGAGGCTCCTACGAGCAGTACTTC. The encoded protein is CASSQGTGVRGSYEQYF.

This chain joins TRBV19 and TRBJ2-7, with D possibly TRBD1 on 6 matching bases. The CDR3 is 15 amino acids. Deletions cut 5 bases from V and 2 bases from J, with 16 bases between. Looked up from germline, CDR1 is LNHDA and CDR2 is SQIVND (reference sequence). In DNA, the CDR3 is TGTGCCAGTAGTCCAGGGGACGTTGCACCCTACGAGCAGTACTTC. Protein: CASSPGDVAPYEQYF. The full variable domain, completed using reference TRBV19 and TRBJ2-7, is DGGITQSPKYLFRKEGQNVTLSCEQNLNHDAMYWYRQDPGQGLRLIYYSQIVNDFQKGDIAEGYSVSREKKESFPLTVTSAQKNPTAFYLCASSPGDVAPYEQYFGPGTRLTVT.

The chain has TRBV18 and TRBJ1-5; TRBD1 agrees at 7 bases. This CDR3 has 14 residues. V trimming: 3 bases; J trimming: 5 bases; junction bases outside the gene matches: 4. The germline V gene has CDR1 KGHSH and CDR2 LQKENI. In nucleotides, the CDR3 is TGTGCCAGCTCACCTTCGGGACAGTATCAGCCCCAGCATTTT. Its protein product is CASSPSGQYQPQHF.

This clone was observed a single time. V is TRBV9 and J is TRBJ1-1, with 8 bases that match TRBD1. With 3 bases clipped from V and 6 bases from J, the junction kept 10 bases outside the gene matches. Germline assignment: CDR1 SGDLS and CDR2 YYNGEE. The CDR3 length is 15 residues. The CDR3 coding sequence is TGTGCCAGCAGCGCACGGCAGGGGGCAATTCCTGAAGCTTTCTTT. It yields the protein CASSARQGAIPEAFF.

The V and J genes are TRBV18 and TRBJ1-2; maybe TRBD1 (5 bases). CDR1 and CDR2 from the germline V gene are KGHSH and LQKENI. Trimming stripped 3 bases from V and 5 bases from J, with 13 bases between. This CDR3 has 14 residues. The CDR3 is CASSPASTAYGYTF. The CDR3 DNA follows: TGTGCCAGCTCACCGGCGTCGACAGCTTATGGCTACACCTTC.

This sequence joins TRBV6-2 or TRBV6-3 and TRBJ1-1; D gene ambiguous. CDR3 length: 14 residues. Trimming took 2 bases from V and 0 from J, leaving 7 bases between them. From germline, CDR1 is MNHEY and CDR2 SVGEGT. The CDR3 region is CASSYRVLNTEAFF. In DNA, the CDR3 is TGTGCCAGCAGTTACCGGGTTTTGAACACTGAAGCTTTCTTT.

V gene TRBV6-5 combines with J gene TRBJ1-6, with a weak D call TRBD1 (6 bases). CDR1 MNHEY and CDR2 SVGAGI come from the germline V gene. CDR3 size: 15 residues. V was pared by 0 bases and J by 8 bases, with 11 bases between. DNA of the CDR3: TGTGCCAGCAGTTACTCTAAAGACAGGTATTCACCCCTCCACTTT. Its protein product is CASSYSKDRYSPLHF.

This sequence joins TRBV3-1 (or the pseudogene TRBV3-2) and TRBJ1-2; 12 nucleotides line up with TRBD1. V gave up 4 bases and J gave up 0 bases; unmatched junction bases: 9. The CDR3 is 18 residues long. Germline V gene sequence: CDR1 LGHDT, CDR2 YNNKEL (reference sequence). CDR3 sequence reads: CASSPWAGQGATNYGYTF. The DNA of the CDR3 is TGTGCCAGCAGCCCTTGGGCGGGACAGGGGGCCACTAACTATGGCTACACCTTC.

This clone was counted only a few times. The chain employs TRBV7-9 and TRBJ2-7, with a tentative D call TRBD1 (6 bases). Deletions cut 6 bases from V and 6 bases from J, with 24 bases between. This CDR3 has 16 amino acids. The germline gives CDR1 SEHNR, CDR2 FQNEAQ (reference sequence). The DNA of the CDR3 is TGTGCCAGCAGTAAGGGGGAGTCCGGGGCTGACTCCGAGCAGTACTTC. This codes for CASSKGESGADSEQYF.

The CDR3 DNA reads TGTGCCAGCAGCGGACAGGGGACAGAGACCCAGTACTTC. It is translated as CASSGQGTETQYF. V is TRBV11-1 and J is TRBJ2-5, with 9 bases identical to TRBD1. The trim removed 5 bases at V and 4 bases at J, leaving 2 bases unmatched. The CDR3 spans 13 residues. The germline V gene encodes CDR1 SGHAT and CDR2 FQDESV (reference sequence).

The chain recombines TRBV9 with TRBJ2-2, with a possible D match to TRBD2 (6 bases). The CDR3 loop spans 15 amino acids. V dropped 0 bases and J dropped 5 bases, with 11 bases sitting between them. Germline CDR1 reads SGDLS; CDR2 reads YYNGEE. As DNA, the CDR3 is TGTGCCAGCAGCGTAGGGGCTAGCGCGACCGGGGAGCTGTTTTTT. Translation: CASSVGASATGELFF.

This clone was detected once. The chain joins TRBV6-5 to TRBJ1-1; a weak D match, TRBD1 (5 bases). Germline V gives CDR1 MNHEY, CDR2 SVGAGI. The CDR3 totals 13 residues. V was clipped by 8 bases and J by 6 bases, with 16 bases between them. CDR3 protein: CASLTERGAEAFF. CDR3 DNA: TGTGCCAGCCTAACCGAAAGGGGTGCTGAAGCTTTCTTT.

The rearrangement links TRBV5-1 to TRBJ2-3; D remains ambiguous. V was trimmed by 3 bases and J by 1 base, leaving 9 bases between them. There are 14 residues in the CDR3. Germline values: CDR1 SGHRS, CDR2 YFSETQ. Here the CDR3 DNA reads TGCGCCAGCAGCTCGGAGTGGGGCACAGATACGCAGTATTTT. It yields the protein CASSSEWGTDTQYF.

In DNA form, the CDR3 reads TGTGCCAGCAGCCAGTCGATTCCGGGACAGGGGGCCACTGAAGCTTTCTTT. It encodes CASSQSIPGQGATEAFF. V gene TRBV3-1 (or the pseudogene TRBV3-2) combines with J gene TRBJ1-1; TRBD1 matches 12 bases. V lost 3 bases, J lost 4 bases, and 9 bases stayed unmatched. The CDR3 runs to 17 residues. Germline loops: CDR1 LGHDT, CDR2 YNNKEL (reference sequence).

The chain carries TRBV12-3 or TRBV12-4 and TRBJ1-1; tentative D call: TRBD1 (6 bases). V was pared by 5 bases and J by 4 bases, with 8 bases between. This CDR3 contains 12 residues. The CDR3 DNA is TGTGCCAGCAGTCCCAGGGGCACTGAAGCTTTCTTT. Translating it yields CASSPRGTEAFF.

This clone showed up just a few times. The V and J genes are TRBV12-3 or TRBV12-4 and TRBJ1-2; D might be TRBD1 (5 bases). Trimming removed 4 bases from V and 7 bases from J, with 10 bases in between. The CDR3 covers 12 residues. The CDR3 sequence: CASSSGVLGYTF. Here the CDR3 DNA reads TGTGCCAGCAGTTCGGGGGTTCTTGGCTACACCTTC.

The rearrangement links TRBV10-3 to TRBJ1-1; TRBD1 aligns across 9 bases. This CDR3 spans 18 amino acids. The germline V gene encodes CDR1 ENHRY and CDR2 SYGVKD. V lost 10 bases, J lost 0 bases, and 18 bases stayed unmatched. The CDR3 coding sequence is TGTGCCACGGGACAGGGTTTTGTCCAGGGGAGCCTGAACACTGAAGCTTTCTTT. This encodes CATGQGFVQGSLNTEAFF.

In this sample, this clone turned up a few times. The CDR3 coding sequence is TGTGCCAGCAGCGCCGGGACAGGGGGCTACGAGCAGTACTTC. Protein product: CASSAGTGGYEQYF. The chain carries TRBV7-2 and TRBJ2-7; 11 nucleotides line up with TRBD1. Germline lookup yields CDR1 SGHTA and CDR2 FQGNSA. The CDR3 is 14 residues long. V lost 5 bases and J lost 3; bases outside the gene matches: 3.